This T cell receptor beta chain was sequenced during a study of control samples from healthy donors and cancer patients (TCRdb year 2020). As to this clone: The antigen it recognizes is unknown. No much larger clone exists at a distance of one base, and base qualities are not known.

Spanning cysteine to phenylalanine, the CDR3 consists of 14 amino acids. CDR3 DNA is the only sequence kept; it has 42 bases, read in frame from the first base. Relative to germline, V is 7 bases shorter and J is 3 bases shorter, with 15 bases between their ends. In the germline V gene (reference sequence), CDR1 corresponds to SEHNR and CDR2 to FQNEAQ. The library was made by the immunoSEQ multiplex PCR assay. TCRdb carries this immuneACCESS record with in-frame sequences only. Its versions omit some clonotypes, under half of them owing to an unresolved V gene in the studies checked, with the rest unexplained. A total of 150,000 to 200,000 clones appear in this sample, around nine tenths of them only once. Around 1.6% of the sample is taken by the ten largest.

This clonotype originated in a man aged 18 to 29 in good health. The sequence joins TRBV7-9 to TRBJ1-2; the D region possibly corresponds to TRBD1 (6 bases align). Sequencing was performed on blood. The nucleotide sequence reads as follows: TGTGCCAGCAACCCAGGGGAAAGGGACTATGGCTACACCTTC. Translated, it gives CASNPGERDYGYTF.